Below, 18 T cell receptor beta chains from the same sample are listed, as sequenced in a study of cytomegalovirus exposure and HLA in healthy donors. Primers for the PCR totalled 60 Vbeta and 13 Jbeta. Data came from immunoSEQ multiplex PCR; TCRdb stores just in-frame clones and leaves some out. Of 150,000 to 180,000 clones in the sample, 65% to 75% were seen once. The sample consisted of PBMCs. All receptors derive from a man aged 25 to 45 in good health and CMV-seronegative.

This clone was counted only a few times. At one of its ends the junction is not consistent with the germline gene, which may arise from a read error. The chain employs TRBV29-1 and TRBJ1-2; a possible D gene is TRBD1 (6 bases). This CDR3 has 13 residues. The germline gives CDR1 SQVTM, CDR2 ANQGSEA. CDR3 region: CSAKRQVRDGYPF. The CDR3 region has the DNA TGCAGCGCGAAAAGACAGGTCAGAGATGGCTACCCCTTC.

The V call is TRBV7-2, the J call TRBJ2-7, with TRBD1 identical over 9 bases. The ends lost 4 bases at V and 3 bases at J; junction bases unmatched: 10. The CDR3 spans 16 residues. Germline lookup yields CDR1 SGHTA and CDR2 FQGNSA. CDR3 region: CASSSTGTGLVYEQYF. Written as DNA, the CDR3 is TGTGCCAGCAGCTCGACCGGGACAGGGCTGGTCTACGAGCAGTACTTC. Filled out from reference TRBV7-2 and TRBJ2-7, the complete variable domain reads GAGVSQSPSNKVTEKGKDVELRCDPISGHTALYWYRQSLGQGLEFLIYFQGNSAPDKSGLPSDRFSAERTGGSVSTLTIQRTQQEDSAVYLCASSSTGTGLVYEQYFGPGTRLTVT.

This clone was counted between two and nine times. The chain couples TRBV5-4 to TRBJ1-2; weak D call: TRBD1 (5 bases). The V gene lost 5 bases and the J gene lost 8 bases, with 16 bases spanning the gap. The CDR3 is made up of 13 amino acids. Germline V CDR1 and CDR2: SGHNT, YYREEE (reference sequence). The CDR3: CASRSDSAGGYTF. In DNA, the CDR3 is TGTGCCAGCAGATCCGACAGCGCGGGAGGCTACACCTTC.

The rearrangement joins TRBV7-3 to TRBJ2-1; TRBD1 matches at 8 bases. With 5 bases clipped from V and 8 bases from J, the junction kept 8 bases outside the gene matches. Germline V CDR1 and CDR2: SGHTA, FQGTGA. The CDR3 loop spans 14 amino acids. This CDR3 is CASSLDRGGDEQFF. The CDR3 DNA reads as TGTGCCAGCAGCCTCGACAGGGGAGGTGATGAGCAGTTCTTC.

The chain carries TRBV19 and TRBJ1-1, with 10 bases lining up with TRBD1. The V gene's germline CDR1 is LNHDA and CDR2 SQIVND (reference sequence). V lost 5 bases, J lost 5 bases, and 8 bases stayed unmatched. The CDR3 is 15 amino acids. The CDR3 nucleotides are TGTGCCAGTAGTGCCCGGACAGGGGGATTTACTGAAGCTTTCTTT. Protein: CASSARTGGFTEAFF.

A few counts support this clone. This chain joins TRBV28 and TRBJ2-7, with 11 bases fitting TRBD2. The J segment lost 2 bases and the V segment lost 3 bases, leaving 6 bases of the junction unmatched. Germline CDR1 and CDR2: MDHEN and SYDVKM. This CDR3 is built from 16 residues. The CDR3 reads CASSFTTSGDTYEQYF. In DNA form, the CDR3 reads TGTGCCAGCAGTTTCACGACTAGCGGGGACACCTACGAGCAGTACTTC. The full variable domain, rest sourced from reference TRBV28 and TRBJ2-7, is DVKVTQSSRYLVKRTGEKVFLECVQDMDHENMFWYRQDPGLGLRLIYFSYDVKMKEKGDIPEGYSVSREKKERFSLILESASTNQTSMYLCASSFTTSGDTYEQYFGPGTRLTVT.

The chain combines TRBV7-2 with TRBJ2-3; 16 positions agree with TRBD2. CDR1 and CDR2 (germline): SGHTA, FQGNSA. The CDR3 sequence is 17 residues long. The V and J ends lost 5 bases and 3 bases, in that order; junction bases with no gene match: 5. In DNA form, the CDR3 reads TGTGCCAGCAGCATGGGACTAGCGGGGGGGATAACAGATACGCAGTATTTT. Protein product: CASSMGLAGGITDTQYF.

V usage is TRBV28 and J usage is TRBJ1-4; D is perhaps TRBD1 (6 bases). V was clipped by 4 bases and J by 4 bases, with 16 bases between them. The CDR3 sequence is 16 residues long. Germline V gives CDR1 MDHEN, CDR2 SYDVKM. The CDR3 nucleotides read TGTGCCAGCAGTTCGGGCACAGGGATCGGTAATGAAAAACTGTTTTTT. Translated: CASSSGTGIGNEKLFF. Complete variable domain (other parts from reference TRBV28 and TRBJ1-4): DVKVTQSSRYLVKRTGEKVFLECVQDMDHENMFWYRQDPGLGLRLIYFSYDVKMKEKGDIPEGYSVSREKKERFSLILESASTNQTSMYLCASSSGTGIGNEKLFFGSGTQLSVL.

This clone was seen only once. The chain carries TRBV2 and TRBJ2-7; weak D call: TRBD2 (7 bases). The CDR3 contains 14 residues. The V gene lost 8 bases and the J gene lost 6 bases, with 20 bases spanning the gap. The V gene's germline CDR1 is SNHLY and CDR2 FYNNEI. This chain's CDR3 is CASGGGRGSAEQYF. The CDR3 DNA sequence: TGTGCCAGCGGGGGGGGCAGGGGATCCGCCGAGCAGTACTTC.

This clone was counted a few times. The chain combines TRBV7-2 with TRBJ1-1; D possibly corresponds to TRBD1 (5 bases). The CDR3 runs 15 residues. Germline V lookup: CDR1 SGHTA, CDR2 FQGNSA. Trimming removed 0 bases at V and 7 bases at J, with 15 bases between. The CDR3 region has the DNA TGTGCCAGCAGCTTAGCGGGGGGTTCCATCGGTGAAGCTTTCTTT. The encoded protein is CASSLAGGSIGEAFF.

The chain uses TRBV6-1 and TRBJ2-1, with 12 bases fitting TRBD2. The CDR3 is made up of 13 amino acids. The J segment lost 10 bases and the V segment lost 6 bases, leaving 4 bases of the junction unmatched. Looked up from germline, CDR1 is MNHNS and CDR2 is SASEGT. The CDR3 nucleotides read TGTGCCAGCAGGACTAGCGGGGGCCGCGAGCAGTTCTTC. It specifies CASRTSGGREQFF.

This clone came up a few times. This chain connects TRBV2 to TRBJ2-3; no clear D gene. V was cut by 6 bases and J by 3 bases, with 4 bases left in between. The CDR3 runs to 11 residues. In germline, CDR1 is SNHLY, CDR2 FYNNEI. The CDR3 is CASRRTDTQYF. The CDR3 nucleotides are TGTGCCAGCAGGAGGACAGATACGCAGTATTTT.

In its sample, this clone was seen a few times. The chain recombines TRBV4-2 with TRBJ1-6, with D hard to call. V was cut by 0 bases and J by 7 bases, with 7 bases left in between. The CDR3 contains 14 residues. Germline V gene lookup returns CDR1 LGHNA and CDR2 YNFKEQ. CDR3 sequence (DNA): TGTGCCAGCAGCCAAGAGGGCAGGAATTCACCCCTCCACTTT. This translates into CASSQEGRNSPLHF.

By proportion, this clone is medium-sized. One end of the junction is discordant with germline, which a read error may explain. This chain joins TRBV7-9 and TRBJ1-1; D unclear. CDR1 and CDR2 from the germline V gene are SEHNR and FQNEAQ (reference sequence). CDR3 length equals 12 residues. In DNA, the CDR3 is TGTTCCAGCCGTAATATGAACACTGAAGCTTTCTTT. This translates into CSSRNMNTEAFF.

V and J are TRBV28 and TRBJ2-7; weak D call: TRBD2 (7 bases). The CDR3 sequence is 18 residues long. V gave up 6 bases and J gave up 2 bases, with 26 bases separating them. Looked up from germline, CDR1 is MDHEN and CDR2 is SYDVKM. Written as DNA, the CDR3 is TGTGCCAGCAGCTCAACTGGGGGGGCTTCTAGGCCCACCTACGAGCAGTACTTC. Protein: CASSSTGGASRPTYEQYF.

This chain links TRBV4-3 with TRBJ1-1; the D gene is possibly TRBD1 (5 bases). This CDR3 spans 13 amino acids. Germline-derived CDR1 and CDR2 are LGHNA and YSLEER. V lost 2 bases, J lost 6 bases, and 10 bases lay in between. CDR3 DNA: TGCGCCAGCAGCCAAACGGGGGACTCTGAAGCTTTCTTT. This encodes CASSQTGDSEAFF.

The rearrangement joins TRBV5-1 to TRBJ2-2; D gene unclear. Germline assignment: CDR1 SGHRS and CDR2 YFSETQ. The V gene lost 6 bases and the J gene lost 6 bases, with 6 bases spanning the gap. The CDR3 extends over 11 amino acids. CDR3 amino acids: CASNGPGELFF. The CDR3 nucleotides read TGCGCCAGCAATGGCCCCGGGGAGCTGTTTTTT.

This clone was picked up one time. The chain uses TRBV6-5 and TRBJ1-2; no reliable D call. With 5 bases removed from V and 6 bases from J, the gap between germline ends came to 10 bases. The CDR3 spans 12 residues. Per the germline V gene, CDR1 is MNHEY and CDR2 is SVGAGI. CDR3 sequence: CASSLDGDGYTF. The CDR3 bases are TGTGCCAGCAGTCTGGACGGGGATGGCTACACCTTC.